The next 29 T cell receptor beta chains were all read from a single sample in a study of prognosis after radiotherapy for stage I lung cancer. CDR3 of TCR beta was amplified from genomic DNA via a two-round multiplex PCR. The first round of PCR was done with primers that matched each TRBV and TRBJ gene. From the multiplex PCR reads, TCRdb called clonotypes with MiXCR, one entry per CDR3 protein. The sample yields 14,000 or so distinct CDR3 sequences, roughly 50% seen once. The input for sequencing was PBMCs, taken before or after stereotactic body radiation therapy (not recorded which). These receptors all stem from a donor aged 50 or older with non-small cell lung cancer.

In its sample, this clonotype is medium-sized. The chain is built from TRBV7-2 and TRBJ1-1; 10 nucleotides align to TRBD1. V trimming: 5 bases; J trimming: 8 bases; junction bases outside the gene matches: 2. CDR1 is SGHTA, CDR2 FQGNSA, per germline. CDR3 length: 12 amino acids. CDR3 sequence: CASSGTGVEAFF. CDR3 DNA: TGTGCCAGCAGCGGGACAGGGGTAGAAGCTTTCTTT.

This clonotype is medium-sized. V and J are TRBV12-3 or TRBV12-4 and TRBJ1-2; TRBD1 aligns across 7 bases. Losses at the gene ends were 4 bases for V and 8 bases for J; bases not matched to a gene: 4. The CDR3 sequence is 12 residues long. As DNA, the CDR3 is TGTGCCAGCAGTTGGCCGGGACAGGGCTACACCTTC. Its protein product is CASSWPGQGYTF.

This clonotype was recorded many times. The chain combines TRBV19 with TRBJ1-1; perhaps TRBD1 as D (5 bases). The CDR3 runs 11 residues. Trimming removed 8 bases from V and 5 bases from J, with 9 bases in between. Germline-derived CDR1 and CDR2 are LNHDA and SQIVND (reference sequence). The CDR3 DNA reads TGTGCCAGTGGCAGGGTAACTGAAGCTTTCTTT. It codes for CASGRVTEAFF. Together with reference TRBV19 and TRBJ1-1, the CDR3 gives the full variable domain: DGGITQSPKYLFRKEGQNVTLSCEQNLNHDAMYWYRQDPGQGLRLIYYSQIVNDFQKGDIAEGYSVSREKKESFPLTVTSAQKNPTAFYLCASGRVTEAFFGQGTRLTVV.

There are many counts of this clonotype. The chain has TRBV6-1 and TRBJ2-1, with 7 bases lining up with TRBD2. The CDR3 length is 14 residues. The germline gives CDR1 MNHNS, CDR2 SASEGT. J lost 7 bases, V lost 8 bases, and 11 bases had no gene match. DNA of the CDR3: TGTGCCAGCCCGGATGAGCGGGGTGGTAATGAGCAGTTCTTC. As protein: CASPDERGGNEQFF.

A word on this clonotype: This sequence is one base from a far larger clone and is likely a read error. The chain is built from TRBV7-9 and TRBJ2-7; D gene ambiguous. There are 15 residues in the CDR3. The ends were cut back, 3 bases at V and 2 bases at J, with 14 bases in the middle. In germline, CDR1 is SEHNR, CDR2 FQNEAQ (reference sequence). The CDR3 reads CASSLRPHLAYEQYF. As DNA, the CDR3 is TGTGCCAGCAGCTTGAGACCACACCTCGCCTACGAGCAGTACTTC.

This sequence joins TRBV27 and TRBJ2-2; TRBD2 matches at 8 bases. This CDR3 comprises 15 residues. V shed 5 bases, J shed 6 bases, and the junction held 8 bases outside the gene matches. Germline CDR1 is MNHEY and CDR2 is SMNVEV (reference sequence). The CDR3 nucleotides are TGTGCCAGCAGTCCCTCTCCTAGCGGGCCCGGGGAGCTGTTTTTT. Protein product: CASSPSPSGPGELFF.

On this clonotype itself: Its ends do not fully match the called genes, so a read error is possible. The rearrangement uses TRBV15 and TRBJ2-6, with D perhaps matching TRBD1 (6 bases). Germline V lookup: CDR1 LNHNV, CDR2 YYDKDF (reference sequence). This CDR3 is built from 17 residues. DNA for the CDR3: TGTGCCACCAGCAGAGCCCTACAGGGCTCTCGGGCCAACGTCCTTACTTTC. Its protein is CATSRALQGSRANVLTF.

V usage is TRBV2 and J usage is TRBJ2-1, with TRBD2 matching over 8 bases. Trimming cost V 5 bases and J 4 bases; bases outside gene matches: 13. CDR1 and CDR2 from the germline V gene are SNHLY and FYNNEI. The CDR3 is 17 residues long. In DNA, the CDR3 is TGTGCCAGCAGTTACGACCCTCGGGAGGGCCGTTACAATGAGCAGTTCTTC. Its translation is CASSYDPREGRYNEQFF.

This clonotype was detected ten times or more. This chain connects TRBV10-3 to TRBJ2-3; perhaps TRBD2 as D (5 bases). The germline CDR1 and CDR2 sequences are ENHRY and SYGVKD. The CDR3 has 12 amino acids. Between the trimmed V and J ends, which lost 10 bases and 2 bases, there was a span of 10 bases. In nucleotides, the CDR3 is TGTGCCACTCAGAGGGACACAGATACGCAGTATTTT. Translation gives CATQRDTDTQYF.

The table lists this clonotype with a count of one. Its ends do not fully match the called genes, so a read error is possible. V usage is TRBV24-1 and J usage is TRBJ2-1; no clear D. The CDR3 consists of 16 residues. Germline assignment: CDR1 KGHDR and CDR2 SFDVKD. The CDR3 DNA sequence: TGTTCCACCAGTGTCACGGACCGGAGCTCCTACAATGAGCATTTCTTC. Its translation is CSTSVTDRSSYNEHFF.

The chain is built from TRBV30 and TRBJ2-7; D unclear. V was shortened by 0 bases and J by 0 bases, with 12 bases between the two germline ends. CDR1 and CDR2 (germline): GTSNPN, SVGIG (reference sequence). The CDR3 has 15 amino acids. CDR3 sequence (DNA): TGTGCCTGGAGTGTGGGCAGCAGTTTCTCCTACGAGCAGTACTTC. Translation gives CAWSVGSSFSYEQYF.

This clonotype was picked up many times. The rearrangement joins TRBV7-9 to TRBJ1-5; D is ambiguous. Germline lookup yields CDR1 SEHNR and CDR2 FQNEAQ (reference sequence). V was cut by 3 bases and J by 5 bases, with 8 bases left in between. The CDR3 is made up of 13 amino acids. CDR3 residues: CASSLGEYQPQHF. The CDR3 DNA reads as TGTGCCAGCAGCTTGGGTGAATATCAGCCCCAGCATTTT. Filled out from reference TRBV7-9 and TRBJ1-5, the complete variable domain reads DTGVSQNPRHKITKRGQNVTFRCDPISEHNRLYWYRQTLGQGPEFLTYFQNEAQLEKSRLLSDRFSAERPKGSFSTLEIQRTEQGDSAMYLCASSLGEYQPQHFGDGTRLSIL.

Within the sample, this clonotype is medium-sized (0.01 to 0.1%). This chain connects TRBV11-2 to TRBJ2-7; 7 positions match TRBD2. The length of the CDR3 is 13 residues. The germline V gene has CDR1 SGHAT and CDR2 FQNNGV. Trimming took 6 bases from V and 5 from J; bases not matched to a gene: 7. The CDR3 DNA follows: TGTGCCAGCAGACCAGCGGGAAGCGACGAGCAGTACTTC. It translates to CASRPAGSDEQYF.

The chain joins TRBV11-1 to TRBJ2-7, with 7 bases lining up with TRBD1. Germline trimming cut 5 bases from V and 4 bases from J; bases unmatched to any gene: 5. Germline CDR1 reads SGHAT; CDR2 reads FQDESV (reference sequence). CDR3 length: 13 residues. This CDR3 reads CASSPGQRYEQYF. CDR3 nucleotides: TGTGCCAGCAGCCCGGGACAGCGTTACGAGCAGTACTTC.

The genes are TRBV30 and TRBJ1-5; no definite D call. Germline CDR1 is GTSNPN and CDR2 is SVGIG (reference sequence). This CDR3 has 16 amino acids. The V end was cut by 4 bases, the J end by 3 bases, with 19 bases between. The DNA of the CDR3 is TGTGCCTGGAAGTGGAGCGGGCCGAATATCAATCAGCCCCAGCATTTT. Its protein is CAWKWSGPNINQPQHF.

This clonotype has a count of ten or more. The chain employs TRBV3-1 and TRBJ2-1; TRBD2 matches 10 bases. The CDR3 is 15 amino acids. Germline CDR1 LGHDT, CDR2 YNNKEL (reference sequence). V shed 5 bases and J 7 bases; nucleotides not matched to a gene: 8. The CDR3 DNA reads as TGTGCCAGCAGCTTAAGCGGGAGGGGTTTGAATGAGCAGTTCTTC. Its protein is CASSLSGRGLNEQFF.

This clonotype is categorized as medium-sized. The CDR3 loop is CASSYSQGSIAFF. CDR3 in DNA: TGCGCCAGCAGCTATTCCCAGGGGAGTATAGCTTTCTTT. The chain couples TRBV5-1 to TRBJ1-1, with D perhaps matching TRBD1 (6 bases). Trimming stripped 3 bases from V and 10 bases from J, with 16 bases between. This CDR3 spans 13 amino acids. Germline-derived CDR1 and CDR2 are SGHRS and YFSETQ.

In this sample, this clonotype turned up many times. Germline and junction disagree at one end, which may indicate a read error. The chain uses TRBV2 and TRBJ2-3; D remains unclear. The germline CDR1 and CDR2 sequences are SNHLY and FYNNEI. This CDR3 contains 12 residues. DNA for the CDR3: TGTGCCGGCAGTGGGAGCACAGATACGCAGTATTTT. Translated, it gives CAGSGSTDTQYF.

Comment on this clonotype: A far more abundant clone sits one base away, making this likely a read error. The rearrangement links TRBV2 to TRBJ2-7; 10 bases are shared with TRBD2. The CDR3 sequence is 15 residues long. V trimming: 2 bases; J trimming: 7 bases; junction bases outside the gene matches: 8. Germline assignment: CDR1 SNHLY and CDR2 FYNNEI. CDR3 in DNA: TGTGCCAGCAGTGAATCCAGCGGGGGGGCCAATGAGCAGTACTTC. Its protein is CASSESSGGANEQYF.

J is TRBJ2-7 and V is TRBV12-3 or TRBV12-4; 13 positions agree with TRBD2. The length of the CDR3 is 15 residues. The V gene end was trimmed by 7 bases and the J gene end by 3 bases; junction bases not matched to a gene: 6. The CDR3: CASKEGLAGNYEQYF. The CDR3 DNA sequence: TGTGCCAGCAAAGAGGGACTAGCGGGAAACTACGAGCAGTACTTC.

V gene TRBV11-2 combines with J gene TRBJ2-7; perhaps TRBD2 as D (6 bases). Germline V gives CDR1 SGHAT, CDR2 FQNNGV. Trimming took off 0 bases at V and 3 bases at J, with 9 bases between the two ends. There are 14 residues in the CDR3. In nucleotides, the CDR3 is TGTGCCAGCAGCTTAGATGCGGGGATCTACGAGCAGTACTTC. It specifies CASSLDAGIYEQYF.

This clonotype was counted many times. CDR3: CASSPYPWTTSTDTQYF. DNA for the CDR3: TGTGCCAGCAGCCCCTACCCGTGGACTACTAGCACAGATACGCAGTATTTT. The V call is TRBV7-8, the J call TRBJ2-3, with a weak D call TRBD2 (6 bases). V was clipped by 5 bases and J by 0 bases, with 18 bases between them. This CDR3 contains 17 residues. Germline-derived CDR1 and CDR2 are SGHVS and FQNEAQ.

V usage is TRBV7-9 and J usage is TRBJ2-7; 7 nucleotides agree with TRBD2. Per the germline V gene, CDR1 is SEHNR and CDR2 is FQNEAQ (reference sequence). J lost 7 bases, V lost 3 bases, and 0 bases had no gene match. There are 11 residues in the CDR3. The CDR3 DNA is TGTGCCAGCAGCTTCGGGGGGGAGCAGTACTTC. Translation: CASSFGGEQYF.

The table lists this clonotype with many counts. Because it lacks the conserved phenylalanine or tryptophan at the end, this CDR3 is likely a read error. The chain joins TRBV6-1 to TRBJ1-6; TRBD1 aligns across 9 bases. The length of the CDR3 is 14 residues. The germline V gene encodes CDR1 MNHNS and CDR2 SASEGT. V shed 5 bases, J shed 9 bases, and the junction held 5 bases outside the gene matches. The CDR3 DNA sequence: TGTGCCAGCAGTCCGGGACAGGGATCTTCACCCCTCCACCTT. It is translated as CASSPGQGSSPLHL.

The V call is TRBV11-2, the J call TRBJ1-6; TRBD1 is a possible D gene (5 bases). The length of the CDR3 is 16 residues. The germline V gene has CDR1 SGHAT and CDR2 FQNNGV. Trimming took off 1 base at V and 10 bases at J, with 17 bases between the two ends. In nucleotides, the CDR3 is TGTGCCAGCAGCTTAGGAGGGGCGGACCCTGTCTCACCCCTCCACTTT. Translated, it gives CASSLGGADPVSPLHF.

A word on this clonotype: A read error is likely here: a far larger clone is one base away. The CDR3 coding sequence is TGTGCCAGCAGTTACTCGGCAGGGCAAGTGGGTGAAAAACTGTTTTTT. It codes for CASSYSAGQVGEKLFF. This chain uses TRBV6-4 with TRBJ1-4; weak D call: TRBD1 (5 bases). The CDR3 is 16 residues long. Per germline, CDR1 MRHNA and CDR2 SNTAGT.

By share of the sample, this clonotype is medium-sized. One end of the junction does not line up with germline, which may come from a read error. The chain couples TRBV28 to TRBJ2-7; D not resolved. The germline gives CDR1 MDHEN, CDR2 SYDVKM. The CDR3 totals 11 residues. CDR3: CASSLLDEQYF. The CDR3 nucleotides read TGTGCCAGCAGTTTATTAGACGAGCAGTACTTT.

The chain employs TRBV6-2 or TRBV6-3 and TRBJ1-2; 10 bases map to TRBD1. V dropped 7 bases and J dropped 4; count of bases not matched to a gene: 18. This CDR3 is 18 amino acids long. Germline V gene data show CDR1 as MNHEY and CDR2 as SVGEGT. The DNA of the CDR3 is TGTGCCAGCACCACCCGAGTGGCGACAGGGGGCCTCCCCTATGGCTACACCTTC. Protein product: CASTTRVATGGLPYGYTF.

The genes are TRBV11-2 and TRBJ2-3; D is ambiguous. V lost 1 base and J 0 bases, leaving 5 bases between the germline ends. The CDR3 is made up of 14 amino acids. In germline, CDR1 is SGHAT, CDR2 FQNNGV. As DNA, the CDR3 is TGTGCCAGCAGCTTAGTTCGTAGCACAGATACGCAGTATTTT. This codes for CASSLVRSTDTQYF. The full variable domain, rest sourced from reference TRBV11-2 and TRBJ2-3, is EAGVAQSPRYKIIEKRQSVAFWCNPISGHATLYWYQQILGQGPKLLIQFQNNGVVDDSQLPKDRFSAERLKGVDSTLKIQPAKLEDSAVYLCASSLVRSTDTQYFGPGTRLTVL.